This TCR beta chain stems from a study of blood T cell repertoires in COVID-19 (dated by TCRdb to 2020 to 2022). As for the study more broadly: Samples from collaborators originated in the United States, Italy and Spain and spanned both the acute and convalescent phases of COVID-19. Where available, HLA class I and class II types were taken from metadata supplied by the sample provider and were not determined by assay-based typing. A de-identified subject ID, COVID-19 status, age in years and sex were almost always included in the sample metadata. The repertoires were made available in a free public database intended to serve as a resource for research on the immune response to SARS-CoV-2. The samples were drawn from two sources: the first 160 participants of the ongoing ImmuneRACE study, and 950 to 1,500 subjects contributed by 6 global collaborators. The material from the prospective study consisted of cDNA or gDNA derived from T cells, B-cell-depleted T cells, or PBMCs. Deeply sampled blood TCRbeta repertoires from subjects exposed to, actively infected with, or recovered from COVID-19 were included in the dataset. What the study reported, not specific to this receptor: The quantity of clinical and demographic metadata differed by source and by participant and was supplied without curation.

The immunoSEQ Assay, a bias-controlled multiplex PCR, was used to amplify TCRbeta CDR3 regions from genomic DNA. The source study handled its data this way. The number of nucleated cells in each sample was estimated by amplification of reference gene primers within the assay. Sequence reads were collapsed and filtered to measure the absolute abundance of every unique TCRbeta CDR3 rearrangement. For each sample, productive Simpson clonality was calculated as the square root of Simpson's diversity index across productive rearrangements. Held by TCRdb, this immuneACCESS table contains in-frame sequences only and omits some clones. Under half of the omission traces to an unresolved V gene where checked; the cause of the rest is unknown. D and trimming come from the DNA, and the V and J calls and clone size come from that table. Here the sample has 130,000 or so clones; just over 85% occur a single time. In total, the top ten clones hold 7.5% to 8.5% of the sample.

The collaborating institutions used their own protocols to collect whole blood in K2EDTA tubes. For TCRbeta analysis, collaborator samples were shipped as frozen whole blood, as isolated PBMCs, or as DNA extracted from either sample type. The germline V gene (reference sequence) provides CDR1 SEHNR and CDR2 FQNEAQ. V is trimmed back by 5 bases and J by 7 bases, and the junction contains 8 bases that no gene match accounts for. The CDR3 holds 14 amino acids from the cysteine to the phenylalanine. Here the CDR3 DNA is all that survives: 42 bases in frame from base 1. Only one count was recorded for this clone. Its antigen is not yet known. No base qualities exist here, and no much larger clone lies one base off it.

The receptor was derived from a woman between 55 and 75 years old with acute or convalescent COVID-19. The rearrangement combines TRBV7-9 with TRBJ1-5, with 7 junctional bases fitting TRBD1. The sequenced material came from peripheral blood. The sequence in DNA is TGTGCCAGCAGCCCCTTAACAGGGGACCAGCCCCAGCATTTT. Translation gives CASSPLTGDQPQHF.